This T cell receptor (beta chain) is drawn from a study of control samples from healthy donors and cancer patients. CDR3 length: 14 amino acids. Trimming removed 4 bases at V and 1 base at J, with 11 bases between. CDR1 is SGHNT and CDR2 is YYREEE in the germline V gene (reference sequence). Generated by immunoSEQ multiplex PCR, the TCRdb table keeps only in-frame clones and is missing some. The sample records around 52,000 clones, 75% to 95% being singletons. The gene calls are TRBV5-4 and TRBJ1-1; no clear D gene. Sequenced material: PBMCs. This clonotype was obtained from a man aged 25-45 years with colorectal cancer. The CDR3 region has the DNA TGTGCCAGCAGCCCGGGCCGGGGGAACACTGAAGCTTTCTTT. It specifies CASSPGRGNTEAFF. Using reference TRBV5-4 and TRBJ1-1 for the parts outside the CDR3, the full variable domain is ETGVTQSPTHLIKTRGQQVTLRCSSQSGHNTVSWYQQALGQGPQFIFQYYREEENGRGNFPPRFSGLQFPNYSSELNVNALELDDSALYLCASSPGRGNTEAFFGQGTRLTVV.